This T cell receptor beta chain was recorded in a study of T cells expressing NK-cell markers. Study-level background: Sorted CD3+CD56-NKG2C+, CD3+CD56+NKG2C+ and CD3+CD56+NKG2C- T cells supplied the TCR beta repertoires. Seven HCMV-seropositive donors and one seronegative donor made up the eight sequenced donors.

The CDR3 runs 15 residues. Germline CDR1 and CDR2: MGHDK and SYGVNS. UMIs were included in TCR beta cDNA generated by 5'RACE template switching. TCRdb derives one entry per CDR3 protein from the 5' RACE reads, leaving out DNA. The sample table includes approximately 460,000 distinct CDR3 sequences. The receptor was derived from a woman between 18 and 75 years old in good health. The sequenced sample was blood T cells: a sorted CD56 or NKG2C T cell subset, CD4+ or CD8+ T cells, or bulk PBMC T cells (not recorded which). This chain connects TRBV25-1 to TRBJ2-1; no DNA is available, so the TRBD1 call from TCRdb remains unchecked. The CDR3 loop reads CASSELVTVGNEQFF.